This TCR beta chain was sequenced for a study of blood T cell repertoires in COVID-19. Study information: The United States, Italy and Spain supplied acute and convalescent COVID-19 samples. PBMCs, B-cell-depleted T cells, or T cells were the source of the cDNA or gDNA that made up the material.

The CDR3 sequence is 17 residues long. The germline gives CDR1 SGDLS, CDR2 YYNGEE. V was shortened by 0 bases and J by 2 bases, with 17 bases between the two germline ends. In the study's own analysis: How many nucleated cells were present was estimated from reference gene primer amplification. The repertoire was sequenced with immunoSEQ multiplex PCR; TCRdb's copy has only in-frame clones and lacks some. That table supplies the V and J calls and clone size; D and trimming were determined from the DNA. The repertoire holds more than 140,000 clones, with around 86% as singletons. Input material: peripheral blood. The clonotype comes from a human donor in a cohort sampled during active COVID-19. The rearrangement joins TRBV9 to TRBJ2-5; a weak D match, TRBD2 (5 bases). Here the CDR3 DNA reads TGTGCCAGCAGCGTAGTCCCGATCCTTGGAGGTCAAGAGACCCAGTACTTC. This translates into CASSVVPILGGQETQYF.